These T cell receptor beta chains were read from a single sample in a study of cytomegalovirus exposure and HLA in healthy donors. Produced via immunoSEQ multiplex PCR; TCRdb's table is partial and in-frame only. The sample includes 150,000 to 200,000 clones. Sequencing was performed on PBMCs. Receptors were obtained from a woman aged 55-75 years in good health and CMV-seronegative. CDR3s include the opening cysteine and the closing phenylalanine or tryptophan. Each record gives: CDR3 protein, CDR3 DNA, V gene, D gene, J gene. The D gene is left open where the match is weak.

CAWSELTGTSGRNEQFF TGTGCCTGGAGTGAGCTCACGGGGACTAGCGGGAGAAATGAGCAGTTCTTC TRBV30 TRBD2 TRBJ2-1
CASSILRGKNSPLHF TGTGCCAGTAGTATCCTCAGGGGGAAGAATTCACCCCTCCACTTT TRBV19 TRBD1 TRBJ1-6
CASSLSEKETQYF TGTGCCAGCAGCTTAAGTGAGAAAGAGACCCAGTACTTC TRBV7-9 - TRBJ2-5
CASSNQGQFYNEQFF TGTGCCAGCAGTAATCAGGGGCAGTTCTACAATGAGCAGTTCTTC TRBV2 - TRBJ2-1
CASRSLTGTGDGSYTF TGTGCCAGCAGAAGCCTCACTGGGACAGGGGATGGGAGCTACACCTTC TRBV27 TRBD1 TRBJ1-2
CSVIQPGQGYTF TGCAGCGTTATACAACCCGGACAGGGCTACACCTTC TRBV29-1 - TRBJ1-2
CASRSGWNTEAFF TGTGCCAGCAGGAGCGGGTGGAACACTGAAGCTTTCTTT TRBV27 - TRBJ1-1
CASSSGTGRQETQYF TGTGCCAGCAGCTCAGGGACAGGCAGACAAGAGACCCAGTACTTC TRBV7-6 TRBD1 TRBJ2-5
CASSSQVVEKLFF TGTGCCAGCAGCTCACAGGTGGTTGAAAAACTGTTTTTT TRBV4-2 - TRBJ1-4
CASGLTGGYTF TGTGCTAGTGGTTTGACAGGTGGCTACACCTTC TRBV12-5 - TRBJ1-2
CASRGLFIAYEAFF TGTGCCAGCAGGGGGCTGTTCATAGCATATGAAGCTTTCTTT TRBV2 - TRBJ1-1
CASSYQVSPGNQPQHF TGTGCCAGCAGTTACCAGGTTTCCCCTGGGAATCAGCCCCAGCATTTT TRBV6-5 - TRBJ1-5
CASSLEGFGTGGFDEQYF TGTGCCAGCAGCTTAGAGGGGTTTGGGACAGGGGGGTTTGACGAGCAGTACTTC TRBV11-2 TRBD1 TRBJ2-7
CASSSNRDRRSLVSGANVLTF TGTGCCAGCAGTTCTAACCGGGACAGAAGAAGCCTAGTCTCTGGGGCCAACGTCCTGACTTTC TRBV27 TRBD1 TRBJ2-6
CASNRRDSQETQYF TGCGCCAGCAACCGTCGGGACTCCCAAGAGACCCAGTACTTC TRBV10-2 - TRBJ2-5
CASSPLKGAGGYNEQFF TGTGCCAGCAGTCCCCTCAAAGGGGCGGGGGGCTACAATGAGCAGTTCTTC TRBV27 TRBD2 TRBJ2-1
CAWLHSTGGRDEKLFF TGTGCCTGGCTACACTCTACAGGGGGGCGCGATGAAAAACTGTTTTTT TRBV30 TRBD1 TRBJ1-4
CASSPGGGGGNTEAFF TGTGCCAGCAGCCCAGGTGGGGGAGGAGGGAACACTGAAGCTTTCTTT TRBV7-9 - TRBJ1-1
CASTWQGATEAFF TGCGCCAGCACGTGGCAGGGGGCGACTGAAGCTTTCTTT TRBV4-1 TRBD1 TRBJ1-1
CASSPPRLAGPLTDTQYF TGTGCCAGCAGCCCACCACGACTAGCGGGACCATTAACAGATACGCAGTATTTT TRBV5-4 TRBD2 TRBJ2-3
CASSPGRRGNEQYF TGTGCCAGCAGCCCCGGCAGGCGAGGGAACGAGCAGTACTTC TRBV28 - TRBJ2-7
CASSIRRTGDNQPQHF TGTGCCAGTAGTATTAGGAGGACAGGGGACAATCAGCCCCAGCATTTT TRBV19 TRBD1 TRBJ1-5
CASSEPQTGLYEQYF TGCGCCAGCAGTGAGCCACAGACAGGTCTCTACGAGCAGTACTTC TRBV10-2 - TRBJ2-7
CASSIELTGGAYNEQFF TGTGCCAGTAGTATTGAATTAACGGGAGGGGCCTACAATGAGCAGTTCTTC TRBV19 TRBD2 TRBJ2-1
CASSPRNEKLFF TGTGCCAGTAGCCCTCGGAATGAAAAACTGTTTTTT TRBV19 - TRBJ1-4